These 22 T cell receptor beta chains share one sample of origin, sequenced in a study of blood T cell repertoires in COVID-19. Sequencing was performed with immunoSEQ multiplex PCR; in TCRdb, only in-frame clones are kept and a portion is missing. The sample yields some 120,000 clones, more than 75% seen once. Source material: peripheral blood. Source of these receptors: a human donor in a cohort sampled during active COVID-19.

The chain links TRBV5-6 to TRBJ2-7, with 7 bases aligning to TRBD2. The CDR3 is 15 residues long. Germline CDR1 is SGHDT and CDR2 is YYEEEE. J was trimmed by 0 bases and V by 4 bases; bases with no gene match: 7. The CDR3 DNA is TGTGCCAGCAGCGCGGCGGGACTACTCTCCTACGAGCAGTACTTC. This encodes CASSAAGLLSYEQYF.

This chain joins TRBV7-9 and TRBJ2-2; D gene uncertain. The germline V gene has CDR1 SEHNR and CDR2 FQNEAQ (reference sequence). V lost 5 bases, J lost 0 bases, and 7 bases lay in between. This CDR3 is built from 14 residues. The CDR3 coding sequence is TGTGCCAGCAGCCCCGGTTCGAACACCGGGGAGCTGTTTTTT. Translation: CASSPGSNTGELFF.

A single count supports this clone. This chain joins TRBV10-3 and TRBJ2-3; 9 bases agree with TRBD2. The CDR3 runs 16 residues. Germline V lookup: CDR1 ENHRY, CDR2 SYGVKD. V trimming: 3 bases; J trimming: 2 bases; junction bases outside the gene matches: 6. The CDR3 loop is CAISDQSGRFTDTQYF. For the CDR3, the DNA is TGTGCCATCAGTGACCAAAGCGGGAGGTTCACAGATACGCAGTATTTT.

This clone was counted once. The genes are TRBV29-1 and TRBJ2-5; D unclear. The CDR3 runs to 12 residues. Deletions cut 4 bases from V and 2 bases from J, with 8 bases between. Germline CDR1 SQVTM, CDR2 ANQGSEA. In nucleotides, the CDR3 is TGCAGCGTTGTGGCTGGTCAAGAGACCCAGTACTTC. Amino acids: CSVVAGQETQYF.

The V call is TRBV27, the J call TRBJ2-7, with D maybe TRBD1 (5 bases). Germline CDR1 and CDR2: MNHEY and SMNVEV (reference sequence). V was cut by 3 bases and J by 0 bases, with 6 bases left in between. This CDR3 comprises 13 residues. CDR3 loop: CASSFTGSYEQYF. CDR3 DNA: TGTGCCAGCAGTTTCACAGGCTCCTACGAGCAGTACTTC.

This chain connects TRBV27 to TRBJ2-7; TRBD1 might be the D (5 bases). Trimming left V 1 base short and J 2 bases short, with 21 bases between. This CDR3 contains 18 residues. Germline V gene lookup returns CDR1 MNHEY and CDR2 SMNVEV (reference sequence). The CDR3 here is CASSLWPPTKGFAYEQYF. The CDR3 region has the DNA TGTGCCAGCAGTTTATGGCCCCCCACAAAGGGGTTCGCCTACGAGCAGTACTTC.

The rearrangement joins TRBV12-3 or TRBV12-4 to TRBJ2-3; D is unresolved. The CDR3 covers 12 residues. V was trimmed by 7 bases and J by 2 bases, leaving 7 bases between them. Here the CDR3 DNA reads TGTGCCAGCATTTTCGTCACAGATACGCAGTATTTT. It yields the protein CASIFVTDTQYF.

The chain recombines TRBV10-1 with TRBJ2-7, with a tentative D call TRBD2 (5 bases). The CDR3 totals 13 residues. The V gene lost 4 bases and the J gene lost 3 bases, with 10 bases spanning the gap. Germline CDR1 is WNHNN and CDR2 is SYGVQD (reference sequence). DNA for the CDR3: TGCGCCAGCAGTGCCGGACTGATCTACGAGCAGTACTTC. Translated: CASSAGLIYEQYF.

This clone was counted a single time. V and J are TRBV19 and TRBJ2-7; perhaps TRBD1 as D (5 bases). V was pared by 6 bases and J by 5 bases, with 17 bases between. Looked up from germline, CDR1 is LNHDA and CDR2 is SQIVND (reference sequence). The CDR3 has 14 residues. This CDR3 is CASSLRDIPNEQYF. The CDR3 DNA reads TGTGCCAGTAGCCTCAGGGATATCCCCAACGAGCAGTACTTC.

The CDR3, as DNA: TGCAGCCCCACGACAGGGAAGTCGGAGACCCAGTACTTC. Encoded protein: CSPTTGKSETQYF. This chain joins TRBV29-1 and TRBJ2-5, with 7 positions matching TRBD1. CDR3 length: 13 amino acids. From germline, CDR1 is SQVTM and CDR2 ANQGSEA. Losses at the gene ends were 8 bases for V and 5 bases for J; bases not matched to a gene: 11. Using reference TRBV29-1 and TRBJ2-5 for the parts outside the CDR3, the full variable domain is SAVISQKPSRDICQRGTSLTIQCQVDSQVTMMFWYRQQPGQSLTLIATANQGSEATYESGFVIDKFPISRPNLTFSTLTVSNMSPEDSSIYLCSPTTGKSETQYFGPGTRLLVL.

V and J are TRBV5-4 and TRBJ2-3; 13 bases agree with TRBD2. Germline V gene lookup returns CDR1 SGHNT and CDR2 YYREEE (reference sequence). The length of the CDR3 is 17 residues. Unmatched junction bases numbered 8, after V lost 5 bases and J lost 2 bases. The DNA for the CDR3 is TGTGCCAGCAGTCCCTGGACTAGCGGGGGCCTCACAGATACGCAGTATTTT. It translates to CASSPWTSGGLTDTQYF.

The chain carries TRBV15 and TRBJ2-3; 13 bases match TRBD2. The ends lost 5 bases at V and 4 bases at J; junction bases unmatched: 12. CDR1 and CDR2 from the germline V gene are LNHNV and YYDKDF (reference sequence). CDR3 length: 18 amino acids. The CDR3 DNA reads as TGTGCCACCAGCGGAGGGACTAGCGGGACCAGAAGCGCAGATACGCAGTATTTT. It yields the protein CATSGGTSGTRSADTQYF.

The rearrangement uses TRBV6-5 and TRBJ2-3, with TRBD2 matching 9 bases. V trimming: 4 bases; J trimming: 2 bases; junction bases outside the gene matches: 4. Germline values: CDR1 MNHEY, CDR2 SVGAGI. The CDR3 is 15 residues long. The CDR3 DNA follows: TGTGCCAGCAGTTGGCGACTAGCGGACACAGATACGCAGTATTTT. Its protein product is CASSWRLADTDTQYF.

The gene calls are TRBV19 and TRBJ2-7; 10 bases match TRBD1. Germline CDR1 is LNHDA and CDR2 is SQIVND (reference sequence). V lost 4 bases to trimming and J lost 3 bases; unmatched junction nucleotides: 9. This CDR3 spans 16 amino acids. The CDR3 spells CASSTPGTGAGYEQYF. Written as DNA, the CDR3 is TGTGCCAGTAGTACTCCCGGGACAGGGGCGGGCTACGAGCAGTACTTC.

The chain couples TRBV18 to TRBJ2-2; D ambiguous. Germline CDR1 KGHSH, CDR2 LQKENI. CDR3 length: 16 amino acids. V gave up 8 bases and J gave up 3 bases, with 19 bases separating them. The CDR3 sequence is CASRPGPLTDTGELFF. CDR3 DNA sequence: TGTGCCAGCCGACCGGGTCCCCTCACGGACACCGGGGAGCTGTTTTTT.

The chain carries TRBV18 and TRBJ1-1, with unresolved D. CDR3 length equals 14 residues. Trimming removed 1 base at V and 4 bases at J, with 10 bases between. The germline V gene has CDR1 KGHSH and CDR2 LQKENI. CDR3: CASSPQGEVTEAFF. CDR3 coding DNA: TGTGCCAGCTCACCACAGGGAGAGGTCACTGAAGCTTTCTTT.

The chain is built from TRBV4-1 and TRBJ2-3; 7 nucleotides align to TRBD2. Germline assignment: CDR1 MGHRA and CDR2 YSYEKL. J was trimmed by 1 base and V by 1 base; bases with no gene match: 8. CDR3 length: 17 amino acids. The chain's CDR3 is CASSQASGGGGTDTQYF. In DNA, the CDR3 is TGCGCCAGCAGCCAAGCCTCCGGTGGGGGGGGCACAGATACGCAGTATTTT.

This clone was counted once. The rearrangement uses TRBV5-1 and TRBJ2-3, with 12 bases identical to TRBD2. J lost 2 bases, V lost 4 bases, and 5 bases had no gene match. The CDR3 covers 16 residues. The V gene's germline CDR1 is SGHRS and CDR2 YFSETQ. The CDR3 DNA sequence: TGCGCCAGCAGCCTAGGACTAGCGGGAACCACAGATACGCAGTATTTT. It translates to CASSLGLAGTTDTQYF.

The rearrangement uses TRBV27 and TRBJ1-1; D may be TRBD1 (5 bases). CDR1 and CDR2 (germline): MNHEY, SMNVEV (reference sequence). V shed 8 bases and J shed 5 bases, with 18 bases lying between them. The CDR3 runs to 14 residues. The CDR3 reads CASWGWGGWTEAFF. As DNA, the CDR3 is TGTGCCAGCTGGGGGTGGGGGGGGTGGACTGAAGCTTTCTTT.

This clone was seen once. The chain employs TRBV29-1 and TRBJ2-7; D is perhaps TRBD2 (6 bases). Germline V lookup: CDR1 SQVTM, CDR2 ANQGSEA. This CDR3 is built from 14 residues. V dropped 6 bases and J dropped 3 bases, with 18 bases sitting between them. The CDR3 region is CSVNARAGSYEQYF. CDR3 DNA: TGCAGCGTCAATGCCCGGGCGGGGAGCTACGAGCAGTACTTC.

The chain has TRBV4-1 and TRBJ2-7, with D possibly being TRBD1 (5 bases). Trimming left V 1 base short and J 0 bases short, with 13 bases between. Germline V CDR1 and CDR2: MGHRA, YSYEKL. This CDR3 is built from 16 residues. CDR3 in DNA: TGCGCCAGCAGCCAAGGGCCTTTAGGGGTCTCCTACGAGCAGTACTTC. Protein product: CASSQGPLGVSYEQYF.

V gene TRBV5-4 combines with J gene TRBJ1-1; D remains ambiguous. This CDR3 is 13 amino acids long. V was trimmed by 0 bases and J by 8 bases, leaving 11 bases between them. Germline CDR1 and CDR2: SGHNT and YYREEE (reference sequence). Here the CDR3 reads CASSLGLYAEAFF. The CDR3 DNA follows: TGTGCCAGCAGCTTGGGGCTTTACGCCGAAGCTTTCTTT.